A selection of T cell receptor beta chains follows, all from one sample in a study of CD8 T cells in ankylosing spondylitis. TCRdb re-called the 5' RACE reads through MiXCR, storing one row per CDR3 protein. The sample contains about 240,000 distinct CDR3 sequences, around 7.8% of which appear only once. The sample comprised blood, either unsorted or a sorted T cell fraction (not recorded which). These receptors all stem from a male donor with ankylosing spondylitis or in good health (not recorded which). Each CDR3 is given with its conserved first and last residue. The D gene is left open where the match is weak. A row's size may be missing; if present it is once, few, many or a size class.

>few|TRBV4-1|NA|TRBJ2-3
TGCGCCAGCAGCCAAGAGGACTCCGCGGTCGGATTTACAGATACGCAGTATTTT
CASSQEDSAVGFTDTQYF
>many|TRBV6-6|NA|TRBJ1-1
TGTGCCAGCAGTTACGGGGAAATTGAAGCTTTCTTT
CASSYGEIEAFF
>many|TRBV7-8|NA|TRBJ1-1
TGTGCCAGCAGCTTCGAAGGCTCGGGGATCAACACTGAAGCTTTCTTT
CASSFEGSGINTEAFF
>many|TRBV6-1|NA|TRBJ1-1
TGTGCCAGCAGGGGACGTAGCGGGAACACTGAAGCTTTCTTT
CASRGRSGNTEAFF
>NA|TRBV5-1|TRBD1|TRBJ1-2
TGCGCCAGCAGCTCCGTGACAGGGGGTGAAGGCTACCCCTTC
CASSSVTGGEGYPF
>many|TRBV12-3/TRBV12-4|NA|TRBJ1-2
TGTGCCAGCAGTTTTCTCCTTGCTTCTGACTACACCTTC
CASSFLLASDYTF
>few|TRBV18|NA|TRBJ2-1
TGTGCCAGCTCACCGAGCGGGCCCCTTTCCTACAATGAGCAGTTCTTC
CASSPSGPLSYNEQFF
>many|TRBV24-1|NA|TRBJ2-2
TGTGCCACCATTGACCACACCGGGGAGCTGTTTTTT
CATIDHTGELFF
>many|TRBV12-3/TRBV12-4|NA|TRBJ1-1
TGTGCCAGCAGTTTAGCAGGGGTAGCAACTGAAGCTTTCTTT
CASSLAGVATEAFF
>many|TRBV20-1|TRBD1|TRBJ1-2
TGCAGTGCTCACGGGGGACAGCGTAACCACTATGGCTACACCTTC
CSAHGGQRNHYGYTF
>many|TRBV20-1|NA|TRBJ2-7
TGCAGTGCTACTGCGACAGGTTCCTACGAGCAGTACTTC
CSATATGSYEQYF
>NA|TRBV7-2|NA|TRBJ2-6
TGTGCCAGCACCAAGCAGGTCTCTGGGGCCAACGTCCTGACTTTC
CASTKQVSGANVLTF
>many|TRBV12-3/TRBV12-4|NA|TRBJ1-2
TGTGCCAGCAGTTTCGGTTTTGATGGCTACACCTTC
CASSFGFDGYTF
>many|TRBV28|NA|TRBJ2-3
TGTGCCACCCAAATTAGCATTTCTAGCACAGATACGCAGTATTTT
CATQISISSTDTQYF
>few|TRBV7-9|NA|TRBJ1-1
TGTGCCAGCAGCGCCCCCCGGGTGACTGAAGCTTTCTTT
CASSAPRVTEAFF